This T cell receptor beta chain is drawn from a study of cytomegalovirus exposure and HLA in healthy donors. A multiplex PCR was run with 60 Vbeta primers and 13 Jbeta primers. Method: immunoSEQ multiplex PCR; TCRdb's copy keeps in-frame clones and lacks some. The sample table includes 70,000 or so clones. Germline-derived CDR1 and CDR2 are SGHRS and YFSETQ. V was trimmed by 1 base and J by 2 bases, leaving 14 bases between them. The CDR3 contains 16 residues. This clonotype originated in a man aged 35-49 years in good health and CMV-seronegative. The gene calls are TRBV5-1 and TRBJ2-3, with D tentatively TRBD2 (6 bases). The sequenced material came from PBMCs. CDR3 bases: TGCGCCAGCAGCTTGTCCTCGGGCGGGAACACAGATACGCAGTATTTT. The encoded protein is CASSLSSGGNTDTQYF.